These 18 T cell receptor beta chains were sequenced from one sample in a study of beta chain features in type 1 diabetes. General study results and limits: All four CD4+ subsets from Type 1 diabetes patients carried moderately but significantly shorter TCRB CDR3s.

The antigens these receptors bind are not known. Since all of the isolated RNA was reverse transcribed, expressed TCRB transcripts were what got sequenced. Assay: immunoSEQ multiplex PCR; the TCRdb copy retains only in-frame clones and omits some. The sample contains fewer than 200,000 clones, 9% to 12% of which appear only once. The specimen was central memory CD4+ T cells from blood. These TCRs come from a man aged 25 to 40 with type 1 diabetes.

The sample holds a few counts of this clone. This chain uses TRBV5-4 with TRBJ2-5; the match to TRBD2 covers 9 bases. Looked up from germline, CDR1 is SGHNT and CDR2 is YYREEE (reference sequence). There are 15 residues in the CDR3. V lost 4 bases and J lost 3; bases outside the gene matches: 7. The CDR3 loop reads CASSRRLAAKETQYF. The CDR3, as DNA: TGTGCCAGCAGCCGAAGACTAGCGGCAAAAGAGACCCAGTACTTC.

This clone was seen more than once but under ten times. The chain is built from TRBV7-9 and TRBJ1-5; 9 bases align to TRBD1. V was pared by 5 bases and J by 7 bases, with 9 bases of the junction left unmatched. From germline, CDR1 is SEHNR and CDR2 FQNEAQ (reference sequence). The CDR3 covers 15 residues. The CDR3 sequence: CASSPMDRGGQPQHF. As DNA, the CDR3 is TGTGCCAGCAGCCCTATGGACAGGGGCGGCCAGCCCCAGCATTTT. The entire variable domain, with the rest obtained from reference TRBV7-9 and TRBJ1-5, is as follows: DTGVSQNPRHKITKRGQNVTFRCDPISEHNRLYWYRQTLGQGPEFLTYFQNEAQLEKSRLLSDRFSAERPKGSFSTLEIQRTEQGDSAMYLCASSPMDRGGQPQHFGDGTRLSIL.

A few counts support this clone. The chain has TRBV14 and TRBJ2-3; no reliable D call. CDR3 size: 14 residues. The V end lost 3 bases, the J end lost 2 bases, and 9 bases lay between the germline ends. From germline, CDR1 is SGHDN and CDR2 FVKESK. For the CDR3, the DNA is TGTGCCAGCAGCCACTTTCAACTCACAGATACGCAGTATTTT. The encoded protein is CASSHFQLTDTQYF.

This clone was found a few times. The chain links TRBV6-1 to TRBJ1-2; TRBD1 might be the D (5 bases). Deletions cut 7 bases from V and 3 bases from J, with 12 bases between. There are 13 residues in the CDR3. The germline CDR1 and CDR2 sequences are MNHNS and SASEGT. The CDR3 region has the DNA TGTGCCAGCACTATGACAGAGCACTATGGCTACACCTTC. The encoded protein is CASTMTEHYGYTF.

This clone was counted only a few times. The CDR3 nucleotides are TGTGCCAGCAAGGGGACAGGCGCAATCGAGCAGTACTTC. Its protein is CASKGTGAIEQYF. This sequence joins TRBV6-5 and TRBJ2-7; 8 nucleotides line up with TRBD1. Germline lookup yields CDR1 MNHEY and CDR2 SVGAGI. The CDR3 loop spans 13 amino acids. The V gene end was trimmed by 7 bases and the J gene end by 6 bases; junction bases not matched to a gene: 8.

This clone was detected only a few times. V and J are TRBV2 and TRBJ2-4; 9 bases are shared with TRBD2. Germline trimming cut 3 bases from V and 0 bases from J; bases unmatched to any gene: 6. Per germline, CDR1 SNHLY and CDR2 FYNNEI. The CDR3 spans 17 residues. The CDR3 here is CASSERVSGGAKNIQYF. CDR3 in DNA: TGTGCCAGCAGTGAGAGGGTTAGCGGGGGAGCCAAAAACATTCAGTACTTC.

J is TRBJ2-6 and V is TRBV18, with 7 bases lining up with TRBD1. CDR3 length equals 18 residues. Unmatched junction bases numbered 8, after V lost 3 bases and J lost 0 bases. CDR1 and CDR2 (germline): KGHSH, LQKENI. The CDR3 sequence: CASSPSTGVPSGANVLTF. As DNA, the CDR3 is TGTGCCAGCTCACCCTCAACAGGGGTGCCCTCTGGGGCCAACGTCCTGACTTTC.

This clone was found a few times. V is TRBV6-5 and J is TRBJ1-1; maybe TRBD1 (6 bases). The V gene's germline CDR1 is MNHEY and CDR2 SVGAGI. V was trimmed by 6 bases and J by 0 bases, leaving 14 bases between them. This CDR3 region has 15 residues. The CDR3: CASSRKGHLNTEAFF. The CDR3 DNA reads TGTGCCAGCAGCCGGAAGGGACACCTGAACACTGAAGCTTTCTTT.

A single count supports this clone. This chain connects TRBV6-5 to TRBJ2-1, with a tentative D call TRBD2 (5 bases). The V end was cut by 8 bases, the J end by 10 bases, with 12 bases between. CDR3 length equals 11 residues. Germline V gene data show CDR1 as MNHEY and CDR2 as SVGAGI. In DNA, the CDR3 is TGTGCCAGCTCCCGGTCGGGGGAGCAGTTCTTC. It yields the protein CASSRSGEQFF.

V and J are TRBV4-3 and TRBJ2-1, with D perhaps matching TRBD1 (5 bases). The germline V and J ends were trimmed by 4 bases and 4 bases, with 8 bases remaining between them. Germline V gives CDR1 LGHNA, CDR2 YSLEER. The CDR3 contains 13 residues. The chain's CDR3 is CASSPRTYNEQFF. The DNA for the CDR3 is TGCGCCAGCAGCCCCCGGACATACAATGAGCAGTTCTTC.

This rearrangement joins TRBV10-3 to TRBJ1-3; D remains ambiguous. Trimming took 9 bases from V and 1 from J, leaving 4 bases between them. The CDR3 has 11 residues. Germline CDR1 is ENHRY and CDR2 is SYGVKD. The DNA of the CDR3 is TGTGCCATGTCGTCTGGAAACACCATATATTTT. Amino acid sequence: CAMSSGNTIYF.

The rearrangement joins TRBV7-9 to TRBJ2-5; D remains ambiguous. From germline, CDR1 is SEHNR and CDR2 FQNEAQ (reference sequence). This CDR3 region has 17 residues. V was pared by 2 bases and J by 1 base, with 17 bases between. CDR3 DNA sequence: TGTGCCAGCAGCTTAAGGCCATCCCACGGAGTCCAAGAGACCCAGTACTTC. Translation gives CASSLRPSHGVQETQYF.

The chain recombines TRBV7-9 with TRBJ2-5; 7 positions match TRBD2. The germline CDR1 and CDR2 sequences are SEHNR and FQNEAQ (reference sequence). This CDR3 has 13 amino acids. V was clipped by 5 bases and J by 5 bases; unmatched bases: 5. In DNA, the CDR3 is TGTGCCAGCAGCCAAGGCGGGGGTGAGACCCAGTACTTC. Residues: CASSQGGGETQYF.

This clone showed up just a few times. The DNA for the CDR3 is TGTGCCAGCAGCTCTCCGAGACAGGGGGCCTACGAGCAGTACTTC. Translation: CASSSPRQGAYEQYF. The chain carries TRBV6-5 and TRBJ2-7, with TRBD1 matching over 9 bases. The CDR3 spans 15 residues. CDR1 and CDR2 (germline): MNHEY, SVGAGI. V shed 6 bases and J 2 bases; nucleotides not matched to a gene: 8.

This clone has a count of ten or more. V is TRBV29-1 and J is TRBJ2-7, with TRBD2 matching 11 bases. There are 12 residues in the CDR3. V dropped 5 bases and J dropped 6; count of bases not matched to a gene: 3. Germline V lookup: CDR1 SQVTM, CDR2 ANQGSEA. The CDR3 region is CSVLGTSGEQYF. For the CDR3, the DNA is TGCAGCGTTTTGGGGACTAGCGGCGAGCAGTACTTC.

The genes are TRBV18 and TRBJ2-1; 11 bases align to TRBD2. V shed 1 base, J shed 1 base, and the junction held 3 bases outside the gene matches. Germline V CDR1 and CDR2: KGHSH, LQKENI. The CDR3 consists of 17 residues. The CDR3 sequence: CASSPQLAGGSYNEQFF. CDR3 sequence (DNA): TGTGCCAGCTCACCACAGCTAGCGGGAGGATCCTACAATGAGCAGTTCTTC.

At least ten counts were recorded for this clone. This rearrangement joins TRBV18 to TRBJ2-3, with 8 bases aligning to TRBD2. From germline, CDR1 is KGHSH and CDR2 LQKENI. The CDR3 consists of 11 residues. V lost 5 bases and J lost 15; bases outside the gene matches: 7. This CDR3 reads CASSSSGMEYF. The CDR3 nucleotides read TGTGCCAGCTCAAGTAGCGGGATGGAATATTTT.

This clone has just a few counts. The rearrangement links TRBV29-1 to TRBJ2-1; D gene unclear. V gave up 3 bases and J gave up 2 bases, with 11 bases separating them. CDR1 is SQVTM, CDR2 ANQGSEA, per germline. This CDR3 region has 14 residues. This chain's CDR3 is CSVEISRAYNEQFF. The CDR3 DNA reads TGCAGCGTTGAGATTTCCCGGGCCTACAATGAGCAGTTCTTC.